The T cell receptor beta chain described here comes from a study of breast tumors, draining lymph nodes, adjacent tissues. Study-level results: Findings are consistent with lymph node origin and intratumoral expansion of most tumor T cells. Data only fit, rather than demonstrated, lymph node origin of most tumor T cells.

Axillary draining lymph nodes of breast cancer patients supplied the node samples. The CDR3 contains 16 residues. V trimming: 4 bases; J trimming: 4 bases; junction bases outside the gene matches: 11. Germline-derived CDR1 and CDR2 are LGHNA and YSLEER. TCRdb reprocessed the multiplex PCR reads via MiXCR and lists one record per CDR3 protein. Seen here are 290,000 or so distinct CDR3 sequences, over 30% observed once, and the top ten hold over 0.95%. Comment on this clonotype: The antigen remains undetermined. A clone one base away is much larger, so this may be a read error.

The receptor's source is a female donor with breast cancer. Some clones in this sample may be carry-over from other donors' samples. The chain links TRBV4-3 to TRBJ2-5; 8 bases are a match to TRBD2. The sample consisted of axillary lymph node tissue. The CDR3 reads CASSPDWIAGLETQYF. CDR3 in DNA: TGCGCCAGCAGCCCAGATTGGATAGCGGGACTAGAGACCCAGTACTTC.